This TCR beta chain was captured by sequencing in a study of TIL therapy for anti-PD-1-resistant metastatic lung cancer. Sequencing used immunoSEQ v3. Clones were sequenced by immunoSEQ multiplex PCR, and TCRdb holds only the in-frame ones, with some missing. The table shows more than 20,000 clones, with under 80% occurring only once. Indicated time point: pre-treatment sample, taken before nivolumab and TIL therapy. V shed 8 bases and J 6 bases; nucleotides not matched to a gene: 9. The CDR3 runs to 15 residues. Germline CDR1 and CDR2: MDHEN and SYDVKM. This TCR derives from a person between 25 and 80 years old with non-small cell lung cancer. The chain couples TRBV28 to TRBJ2-3, with 12 bases matching TRBD2. This specimen consisted of blood, obtained at baseline. This CDR3 reads CASSQASGRADTQYF. The CDR3 region has the DNA TGTGCCAGCTCTCAGGCTAGCGGGAGGGCTGATACGCAGTATTTT.